This T cell receptor beta chain originates from a study of blood T cell repertoires in COVID-19. Study-wide background: The samples span acute and convalescent COVID-19 from the United States, Italy and Spain.

This clone turned up a few times. Per the germline V gene, CDR1 is MDHEN and CDR2 is SYDVKM. Trimming pared 3 bases from V and 5 bases from J, leaving 16 bases between. The CDR3 consists of 15 residues. Assay: immunoSEQ multiplex PCR; the TCRdb copy retains only in-frame clones and omits some. The repertoire has 300,000 or so clones, 86% of them found once; the top ten carry about 1.7%. The sequence was obtained from a woman between 50 and 59 years old with acute or convalescent COVID-19. The sample was peripheral blood. The gene calls are TRBV28 and TRBJ1-2, with D unclear. Here the CDR3 DNA reads TGTGCCAGCAGTTTGCGGGCGAGGTTTGGGTATGGCTACACCTTC. The encoded protein is CASSLRARFGYGYTF.